The sequence of this TCR beta chain was determined in a study of T-cell reconstitution after alpha-beta-depleted transplantation in children. Regarding the study as a whole: Approximately two months post-transplant, alpha-beta T cells reportedly originated from several hundred expanded graft clones. Day-60 TCRbeta diversity that was high in some patients was derived from surviving recipient T cells and thymic progenitors.

For TCRbeta, the library was prepared with unique molecular identifiers. TCRdb re-analysed the PCR reads in MiXCR, keeping a single row per CDR3 protein. The sample yields around 130,000 distinct CDR3 sequences, roughly 9% seen once. This clonotype was counted only a few times. The antigen is undetermined. This CDR3 is 13 amino acids long. Trimming took 3 bases from V and 2 from J, leaving 2 bases between them. The source was PBMCs, mostly from graft donor cells, collected 180 days after TCRalphabeta/CD19-depleted stem cell transplant. The TCR was taken from a girl under three years old who had a stem cell transplant for combined immunodeficiency, so the T cells may come from the graft donor. V usage is TRBV12-3 or TRBV12-4 and J usage is TRBJ2-6, with D uncertain. The CDR3 sequence is CASSFPGANVLTF. For the CDR3, the DNA is TGTGCCAGCAGTTTCCCTGGGGCCAACGTCCTGACTTTC.